The sequence of this T cell receptor (beta chain) was determined in a study of T cells in Graves' hyperthyroidism and ophthalmopathy. The wider study: Initial diagnosis, before any treatment, was when peripheral blood was collected.

Study results and limitations: Blood held most thyroid clonotypes expanded above 0.001 frequency.

RNA transcripts gave rise to amplified TCR beta CDR3 regions. Researchers ran a first-round RT-PCR on the TCR CDR3 using the HTBI primer set. From the multiplex PCR reads, TCRdb called clonotypes with MiXCR, one entry per CDR3 protein. The profile shows 350,000 to 400,000 distinct CDR3 sequences, approximately 19% of them singletons. This clonotype was seen at least ten times. No antigen is known for it. Trimming stripped 0 bases from V and 5 bases from J, with 11 bases between. The CDR3 has 14 residues. Germline V gene lookup returns CDR1 ENHRY and CDR2 SYGVKD. This clonotype was sampled from a woman in her late teens or twenties with Graves' hyperthyroidism. Sequenced material: blood. The rearrangement joins TRBV10-3 to TRBJ2-7; no clear D. Here the CDR3 DNA reads TGTGCCATCAGTGAGTCGAAGGGTATCGACGAGCAGTACTTC. It codes for CAISESKGIDEQYF.